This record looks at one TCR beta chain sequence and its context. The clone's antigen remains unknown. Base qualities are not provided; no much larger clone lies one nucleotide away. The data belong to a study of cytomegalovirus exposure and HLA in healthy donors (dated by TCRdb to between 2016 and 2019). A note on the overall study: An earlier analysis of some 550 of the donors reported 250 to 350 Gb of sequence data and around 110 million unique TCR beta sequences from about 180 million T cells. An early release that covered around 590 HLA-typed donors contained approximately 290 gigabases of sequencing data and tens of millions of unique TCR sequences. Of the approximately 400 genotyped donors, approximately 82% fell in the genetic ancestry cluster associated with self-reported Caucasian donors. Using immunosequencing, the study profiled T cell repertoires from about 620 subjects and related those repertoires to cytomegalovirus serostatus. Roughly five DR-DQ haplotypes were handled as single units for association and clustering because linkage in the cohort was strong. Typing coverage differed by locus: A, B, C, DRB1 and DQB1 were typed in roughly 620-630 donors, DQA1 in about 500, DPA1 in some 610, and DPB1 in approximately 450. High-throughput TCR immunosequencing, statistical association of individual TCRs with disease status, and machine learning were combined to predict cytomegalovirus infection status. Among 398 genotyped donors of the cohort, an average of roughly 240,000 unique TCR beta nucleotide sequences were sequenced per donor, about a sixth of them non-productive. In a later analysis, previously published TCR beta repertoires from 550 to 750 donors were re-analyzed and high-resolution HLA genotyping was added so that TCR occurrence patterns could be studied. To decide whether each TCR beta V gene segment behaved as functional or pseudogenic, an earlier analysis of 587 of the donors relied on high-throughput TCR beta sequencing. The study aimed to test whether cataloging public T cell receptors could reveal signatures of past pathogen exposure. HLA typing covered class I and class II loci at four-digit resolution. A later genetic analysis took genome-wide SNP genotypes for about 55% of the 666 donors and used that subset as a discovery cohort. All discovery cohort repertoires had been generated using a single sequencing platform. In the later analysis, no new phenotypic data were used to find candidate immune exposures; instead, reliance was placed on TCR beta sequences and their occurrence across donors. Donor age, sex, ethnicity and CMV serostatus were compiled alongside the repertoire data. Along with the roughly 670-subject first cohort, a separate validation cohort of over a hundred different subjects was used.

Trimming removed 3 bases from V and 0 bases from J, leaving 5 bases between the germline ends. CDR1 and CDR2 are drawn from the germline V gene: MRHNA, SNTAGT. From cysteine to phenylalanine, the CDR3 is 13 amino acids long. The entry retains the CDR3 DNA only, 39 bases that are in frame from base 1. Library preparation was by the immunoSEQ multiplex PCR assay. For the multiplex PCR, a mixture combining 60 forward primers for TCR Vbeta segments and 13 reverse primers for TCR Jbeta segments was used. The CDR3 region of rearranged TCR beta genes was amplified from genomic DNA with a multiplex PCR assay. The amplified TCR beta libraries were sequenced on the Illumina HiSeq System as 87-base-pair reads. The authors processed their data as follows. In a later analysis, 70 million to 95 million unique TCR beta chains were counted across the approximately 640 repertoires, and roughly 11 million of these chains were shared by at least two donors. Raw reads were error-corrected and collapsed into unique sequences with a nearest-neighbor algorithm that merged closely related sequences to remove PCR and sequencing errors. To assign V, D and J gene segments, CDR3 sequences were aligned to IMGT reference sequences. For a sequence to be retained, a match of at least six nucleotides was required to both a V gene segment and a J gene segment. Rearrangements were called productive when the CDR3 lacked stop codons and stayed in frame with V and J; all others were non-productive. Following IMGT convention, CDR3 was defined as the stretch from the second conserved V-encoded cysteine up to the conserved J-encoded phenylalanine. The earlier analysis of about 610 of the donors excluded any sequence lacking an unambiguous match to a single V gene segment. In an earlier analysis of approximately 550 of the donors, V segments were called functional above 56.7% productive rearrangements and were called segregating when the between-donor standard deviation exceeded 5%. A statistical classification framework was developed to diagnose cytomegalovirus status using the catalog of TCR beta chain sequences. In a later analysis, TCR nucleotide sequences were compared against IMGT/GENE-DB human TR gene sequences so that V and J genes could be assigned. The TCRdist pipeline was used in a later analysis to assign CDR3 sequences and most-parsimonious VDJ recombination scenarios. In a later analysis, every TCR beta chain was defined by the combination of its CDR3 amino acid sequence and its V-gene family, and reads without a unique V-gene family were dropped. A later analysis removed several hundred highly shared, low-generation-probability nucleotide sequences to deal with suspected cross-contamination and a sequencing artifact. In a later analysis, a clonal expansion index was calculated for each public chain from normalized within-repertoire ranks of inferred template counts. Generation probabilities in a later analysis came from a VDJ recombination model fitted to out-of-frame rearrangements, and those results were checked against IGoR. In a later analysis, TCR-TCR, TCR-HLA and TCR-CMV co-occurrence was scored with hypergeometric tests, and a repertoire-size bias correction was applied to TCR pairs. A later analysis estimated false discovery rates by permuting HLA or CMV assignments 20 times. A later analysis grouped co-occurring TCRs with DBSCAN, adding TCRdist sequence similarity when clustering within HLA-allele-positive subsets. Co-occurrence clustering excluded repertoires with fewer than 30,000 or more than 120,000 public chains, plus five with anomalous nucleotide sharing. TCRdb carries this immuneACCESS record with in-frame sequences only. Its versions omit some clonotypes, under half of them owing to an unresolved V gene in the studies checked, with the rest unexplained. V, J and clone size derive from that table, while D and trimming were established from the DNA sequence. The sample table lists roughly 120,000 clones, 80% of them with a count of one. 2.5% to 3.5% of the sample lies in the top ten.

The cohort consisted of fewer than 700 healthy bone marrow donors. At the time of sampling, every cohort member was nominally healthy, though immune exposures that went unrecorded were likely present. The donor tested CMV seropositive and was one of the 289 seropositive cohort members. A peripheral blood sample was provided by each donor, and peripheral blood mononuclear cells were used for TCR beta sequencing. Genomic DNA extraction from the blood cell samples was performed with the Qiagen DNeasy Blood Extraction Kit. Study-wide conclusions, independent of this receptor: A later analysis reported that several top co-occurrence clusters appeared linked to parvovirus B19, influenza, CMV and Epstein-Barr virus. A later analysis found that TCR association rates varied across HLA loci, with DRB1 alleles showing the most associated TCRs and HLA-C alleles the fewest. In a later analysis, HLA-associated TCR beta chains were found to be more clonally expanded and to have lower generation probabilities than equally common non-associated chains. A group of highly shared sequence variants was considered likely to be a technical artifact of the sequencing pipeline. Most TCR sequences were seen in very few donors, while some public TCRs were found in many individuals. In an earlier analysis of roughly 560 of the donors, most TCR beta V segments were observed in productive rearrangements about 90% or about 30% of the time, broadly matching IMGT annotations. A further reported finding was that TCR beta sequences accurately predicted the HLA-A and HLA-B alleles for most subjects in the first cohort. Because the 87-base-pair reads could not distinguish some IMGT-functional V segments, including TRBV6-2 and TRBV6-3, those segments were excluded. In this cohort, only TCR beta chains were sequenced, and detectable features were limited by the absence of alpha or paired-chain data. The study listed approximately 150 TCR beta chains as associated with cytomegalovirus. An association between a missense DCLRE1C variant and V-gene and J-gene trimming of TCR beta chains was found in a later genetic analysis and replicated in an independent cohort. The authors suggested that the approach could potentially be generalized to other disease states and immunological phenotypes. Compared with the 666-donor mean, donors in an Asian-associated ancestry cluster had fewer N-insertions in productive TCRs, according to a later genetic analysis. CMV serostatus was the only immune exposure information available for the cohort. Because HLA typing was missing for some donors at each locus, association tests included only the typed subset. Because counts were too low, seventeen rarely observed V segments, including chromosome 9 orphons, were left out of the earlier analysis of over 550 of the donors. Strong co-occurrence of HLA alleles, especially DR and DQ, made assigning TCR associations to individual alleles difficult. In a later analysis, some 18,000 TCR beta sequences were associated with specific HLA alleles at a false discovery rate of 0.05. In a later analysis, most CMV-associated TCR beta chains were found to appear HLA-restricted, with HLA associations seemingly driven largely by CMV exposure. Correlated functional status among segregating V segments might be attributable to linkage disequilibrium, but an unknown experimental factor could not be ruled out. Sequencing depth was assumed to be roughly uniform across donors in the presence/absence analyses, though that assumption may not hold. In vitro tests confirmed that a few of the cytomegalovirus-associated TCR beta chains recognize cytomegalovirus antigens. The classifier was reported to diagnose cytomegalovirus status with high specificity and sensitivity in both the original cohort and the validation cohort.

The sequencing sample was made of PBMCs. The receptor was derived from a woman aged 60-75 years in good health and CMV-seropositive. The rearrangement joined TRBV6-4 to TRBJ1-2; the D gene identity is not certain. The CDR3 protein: CASSEAANYGYTF. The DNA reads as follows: TGTGCCAGCAGTGAAGCTGCTAACTATGGCTACACCTTC.